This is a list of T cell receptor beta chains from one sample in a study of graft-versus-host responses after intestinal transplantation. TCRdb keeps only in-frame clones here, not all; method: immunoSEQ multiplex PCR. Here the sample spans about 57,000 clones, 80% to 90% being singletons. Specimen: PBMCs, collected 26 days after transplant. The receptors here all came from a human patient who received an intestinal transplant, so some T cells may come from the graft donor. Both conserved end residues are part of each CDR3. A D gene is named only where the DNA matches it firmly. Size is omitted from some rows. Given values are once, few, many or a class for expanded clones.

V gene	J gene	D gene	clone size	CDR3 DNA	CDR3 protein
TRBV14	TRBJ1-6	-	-	TGTGCCAGCAGCCACTCTGACAGCCATAATTCACCCCTCCACTTT	CASSHSDSHNSPLHF
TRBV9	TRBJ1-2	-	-	TGTGCCAGCAGCGTAGTCCCACAGGGAATCGACGGCTACACCTTC	CASSVVPQGIDGYTF
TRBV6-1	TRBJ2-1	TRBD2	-	TGTGCCAGCAGTGAAGATAGCGGGAGTAGCGGTGAGCAGTTCTTC	CASSEDSGSSGEQFF
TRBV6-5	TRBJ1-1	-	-	TGTGCCAGCAGTTACGAAGTCGGAGGCACTGAAGCTTTCTTT	CASSYEVGGTEAFF
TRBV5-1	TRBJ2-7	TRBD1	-	TGCGCCAGCAGCTTGGAAAGACAGGGCCCCCCGTACGAGCAGTACTTC	CASSLERQGPPYEQYF
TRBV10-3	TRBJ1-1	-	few	TGTGCCATCAGTGAGACCCTACAGGGCACTAAAGCTTTCTTT	CAISETLQGTKAFF
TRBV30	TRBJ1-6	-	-	TGTGCCTGGAGCTTTCTTCCGACAGCAACCAATTCACCCCTCCACTTT	CAWSFLPTATNSPLHF
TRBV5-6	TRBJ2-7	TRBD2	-	TGTGCCAGCAGCTTGGTCCCCGGACTAGCGGGGGGGCTAATTTACGAGCAGTACTTC	CASSLVPGLAGGLIYEQYF
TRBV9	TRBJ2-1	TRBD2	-	TGTGCCAGCAATAATCCTCTAGCGGGGGGACACAATGAGCAGTTCTTC	CASNNPLAGGHNEQFF
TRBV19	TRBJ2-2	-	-	TGTGCCAGTAGTATACAGAGCGTGAGGGAGCTGTTTTTT	CASSIQSVRELFF
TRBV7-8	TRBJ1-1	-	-	TGTGCCAGCAGCTTTGGTCCTACGAACACTGAAGCTTTCTTT	CASSFGPTNTEAFF
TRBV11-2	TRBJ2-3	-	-	TGTGCCAGCAGCCCCCGGGACTTCCCAAGCACAGATACGCAGTATTTT	CASSPRDFPSTDTQYF
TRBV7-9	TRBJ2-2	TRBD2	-	TGTGCCAGCAGCTTACGACTAGCGGGGTCGGCCGGGGAGCTGTTTTTT	CASSLRLAGSAGELFF
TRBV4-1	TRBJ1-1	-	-	TGCGCCAGCAGTCCCCTGAGCTCAGGGAACACTGAAGCTTTCTTT	CASSPLSSGNTEAFF
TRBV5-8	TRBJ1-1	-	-	TGTGCCAGCAGCCTTTACCGAGGAGTTAACACTGAAGCTTTCTTT	CASSLYRGVNTEAFF
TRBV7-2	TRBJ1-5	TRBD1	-	TGTGCCAGCAGCTTCGATACAGGGGGCAATCAGCCCCAGCATTTT	CASSFDTGGNQPQHF
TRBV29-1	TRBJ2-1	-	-	TGCAGCGTTGAGCAACACTACAATGAGCAGTTCTTC	CSVEQHYNEQFF
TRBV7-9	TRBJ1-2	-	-	TGTGCCAGCAGCTGGGTGGTCCAGGGCCCCTATGGCTACACCTTC	CASSWVVQGPYGYTF
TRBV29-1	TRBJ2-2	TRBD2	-	TGCAGCGTTGGGGAGGGCACCGGGGAGCTGTTTTTT	CSVGEGTGELFF
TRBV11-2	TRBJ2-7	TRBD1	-	TGTGCCAGCAGCCCAGGGACAGGGGGTCGGTACGAGCAGTACTTC	CASSPGTGGRYEQYF
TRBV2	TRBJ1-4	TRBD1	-	TGTGCCAGCACTGATGGCTCCGGGACAGGGGTGGAAAAACTGTTTTTT	CASTDGSGTGVEKLFF
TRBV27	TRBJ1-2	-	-	TGTGCCAGCAGTTCTTTGGGCCAAGGGGATGGCTACACCTTC	CASSSLGQGDGYTF
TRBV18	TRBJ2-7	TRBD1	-	TGTGCCAGCTCACCACGGACCGGGACAGGGGCCTACGACGGGTACTTC	CASSPRTGTGAYDGYF
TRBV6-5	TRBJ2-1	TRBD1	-	TGTGCCAGCAGTTACCTTTCAGGGGGATCCTACAATGAGCAGTTCTTC	CASSYLSGGSYNEQFF
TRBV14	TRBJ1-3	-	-	TGTGCCAGCAGCCAAGTGGACAGACCCGGTAACACCATATATTTT	CASSQVDRPGNTIYF
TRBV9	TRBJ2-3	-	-	TGTGCCAGCAGCCCCCTCGAGCCCCCTAGCACAGATACGCAGTATTTT	CASSPLEPPSTDTQYF
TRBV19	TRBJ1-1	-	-	TGTGCCAGTAGTATGGGGTCAGGGGCTGAAGCTTTCTTT	CASSMGSGAEAFF
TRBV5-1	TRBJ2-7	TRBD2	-	TGCGCCAGCAGCAATGTGAGGGAGGGCGAGCAGTACTTC	CASSNVREGEQYF
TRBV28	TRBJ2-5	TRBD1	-	TGTGCCAGCAGTTTACCCGGACAGGGGGCGCGAGAGACCCAGTACTTC	CASSLPGQGARETQYF
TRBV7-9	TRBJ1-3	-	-	TGTGCCAGCAGTTTTACCGCAGCGGGGGCTGGAAACACCATATATTTT	CASSFTAAGAGNTIYF
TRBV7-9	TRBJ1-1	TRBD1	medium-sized	TGTGCCAGCAGCTTAGAGACAGGGGTTCCTGAAGCTTTCTTT	CASSLETGVPEAFF
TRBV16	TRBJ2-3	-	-	TGTGCCAGCAGCCCCCTCGCGGGTGATACGCAGTATTTT	CASSPLAGDTQYF
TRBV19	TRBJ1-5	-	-	TGTGCCAGTAGTATCCGGGACACCAATCAGCCCCAGCATTTT	CASSIRDTNQPQHF
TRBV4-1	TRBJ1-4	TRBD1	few	TGCGCCAGCAGCCAAGTTTGGACAGGACCTAATGAAAAACTGTTTTTT	CASSQVWTGPNEKLFF
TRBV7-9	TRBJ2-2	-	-	TGTGCCAGCAGCTTAATGGAGGATACCGGGGAGCTGTTTTTT	CASSLMEDTGELFF
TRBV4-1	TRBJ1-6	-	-	TGCGCCAGCAGCCAAGAACGGCAGGGCAATTCACCCCTCCACTTT	CASSQERQGNSPLHF
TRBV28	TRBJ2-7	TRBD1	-	TGTGCCAGCAGTTTATCCCCCCGAATTTCGACAGGGGGCTACGAGCAGTACTTC	CASSLSPRISTGGYEQYF
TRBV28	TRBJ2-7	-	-	TGTGCCAGCAGCCCAGAATTCCACGAGCAGTACTTC	CASSPEFHEQYF
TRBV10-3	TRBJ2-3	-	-	TGTGTCATCAGTGAGCCAAGCACAGATACGCAGTATTTT	CVISEPSTDTQYF
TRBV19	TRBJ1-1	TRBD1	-	TGTGCCAGTAGTCGACACAGGGGGACTGAAGCTTTCTTT	CASSRHRGTEAFF
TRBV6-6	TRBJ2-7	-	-	TGTGCCAGCAGTTACCCGGCGGACGAGCAGTACTTC	CASSYPADEQYF
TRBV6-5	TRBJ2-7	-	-	TGTGCCAGCAGTCAAAAGGAGCAGGGCTCCTACGAGCAGTACTTC	CASSQKEQGSYEQYF
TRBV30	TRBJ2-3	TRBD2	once	TGTGCCTGGAGTGTACGGACTAGTAGGGCAGATACGCAGTATTTT	CAWSVRTSRADTQYF
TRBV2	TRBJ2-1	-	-	TGTGCCAGCAGAGCCCCGACTTCTCCGGGTGAGCAGTTCTTC	CASRAPTSPGEQFF
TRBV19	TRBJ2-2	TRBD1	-	TGTGCCAGTAGTATTTGGGCAGGGGGCTCCGGGGAGCTGTTTTTT	CASSIWAGGSGELFF
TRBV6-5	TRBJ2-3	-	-	TGTGCCAGCAGTTACTCTTCGGGGGTCACAGATACGCAGTATTTT	CASSYSSGVTDTQYF
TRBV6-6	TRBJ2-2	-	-	TGTGCCAGCAGCAGACAGGAACTCACCGGGGAGCTGTTTTTT	CASSRQELTGELFF
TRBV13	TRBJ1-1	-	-	TGTGCCAGCAGCTTAGAGATAGGGGGGGCAGATACTGAAGCTTTCTTT	CASSLEIGGADTEAFF
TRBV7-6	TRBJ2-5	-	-	TGTGCCAGCAGCTTATACGGTGAAGAGACCCAGTACTTC	CASSLYGEETQYF